This is a list of T cell receptor beta chains from one sample in a study of T cells in Graves' hyperthyroidism and ophthalmopathy. TCRdb reprocessed the multiplex PCR reads with MiXCR, giving one entry per CDR3 protein. The repertoire holds 550,000 to 600,000 distinct CDR3 sequences, with around 45% as singletons. Sample: peripheral blood or thyroid tissue (not recorded which). These receptors were taken from an adult woman with Graves' disease, either hyperthyroidism or ophthalmopathy (not recorded which). The CDR3 runs from the conserved cysteine through the conserved F or W. Each record gives: V gene, clone size, J gene, D gene, CDR3 protein, CDR3 DNA. The D gene is left open where the match is weak. Not every row has a clone size; where given, it reads once, few, many or a size class.

TRBV9,NA,TRBJ1-6,NA,CASSLVPVGSSPLHF,TGTGCCAGCAGCTTAGTACCCGTCGGGAGTTCACCCCTCCACTTT
TRBV14,NA,TRBJ2-7,TRBD1,CASSQGQGRDEQYF,TGTGCCAGCAGCCAGGGACAGGGGCGCGACGAGCAGTACTTC
TRBV6-6,many,TRBJ2-5,NA,CASSYEGYWPQETQYF,TGTGCCAGCAGTTACGAAGGGTATTGGCCCCAAGAGACCCAGTACTTC
TRBV20-1,many,TRBJ2-2,NA,CSAPHSRQSGPYTGELFF,TGCAGTGCACCCCACTCCAGACAGTCCGGCCCTTACACCGGGGAGCTGTTTTTT
TRBV6-4,many,TRBJ1-5,NA,CASSEEGTSIWPQHF,TGTGCCAGCAGTGAAGAGGGCACCTCGATCTGGCCCCAGCATTTT
TRBV12-3/TRBV12-4,many,TRBJ1-6,NA,CASSPQLASYNSPLHF,TGTGCCAGCAGCCCACAATTGGCCTCCTATAATTCACCCCTCCACTTT
TRBV7-2,many,TRBJ1-3,TRBD1,CASSAITGGRLTGNTIYF,TGTGCCAGCAGCGCAATAACAGGGGGCAGGTTGACTGGAAACACCATATATTTT
TRBV3-1,many,TRBJ1-3,NA,CASSQDGGFGNTIYF,TGTGCCAGCAGCCAAGATGGAGGGTTTGGAAACACCATATATTTT
TRBV5-1,many,TRBJ2-2,NA,CASSLEPGPGLFF,TGCGCCAGCAGCTTGGAACCGGGGCCGGGGCTGTTTTTT
TRBV7-2,few,TRBJ1-2,NA,CASSLDPGWVYGYTF,TGTGCCAGCAGCTTAGACCCAGGGTGGGTCTATGGCTACACCTTC
TRBV2,NA,TRBJ2-5,NA,CASSLGPAPVAQYF,TGTGCCAGCAGCTTGGGGCCAGCACCCGTCGCCCAGTACTTC
TRBV7-9,many,TRBJ1-1,NA,CASSLQTGEQAEAFF,TGTGCCAGCAGCTTACAGACAGGAGAACAGGCTGAAGCTTTCTTT
TRBV5-1,many,TRBJ2-7,TRBD1,CASSSRLQGHSYEQYF,TGCGCCAGCAGCTCGAGGTTACAGGGGCATTCCTACGAGCAGTACTTC
TRBV3-1,many,TRBJ1-1,NA,CASSPRPGVAFF,TGTGCCAGCAGCCCGAGGCCCGGAGTGGCTTTCTTT
TRBV19,many,TRBJ2-7,NA,CASRPGPTYEQYF,TGTGCCAGTAGACCGGGACCCACCTACGAGCAGTACTTC
TRBV6-2/TRBV6-3,NA,TRBJ1-5,NA,CASSELVQDSNQPQHF,TGTGCCAGCAGCGAACTGGTTCAGGACAGCAATCAGCCCCAGCATTTT
TRBV20-1,NA,TRBJ1-5,TRBD1,CSASPLTGGGQPQHF,TGCAGTGCAAGTCCTCTGACAGGGGGCGGACAGCCCCAGCATTTT
TRBV9,once,TRBJ1-1,NA,CASSVALGAGTEAFF,TGTGCCAGCAGCGTAGCTCTAGGGGCGGGGACTGAAGCTTTCTTT
TRBV6-5,many,TRBJ1-4,NA,CASSYRGRTIKSPPF,TGTGCCAGCAGTTACAGGGGCCGGACCATAAAAAGTCCCCCCTTT
TRBV6-6,many,TRBJ1-5,NA,CASSYSRTRASNQPQHF,TGTGCCAGCAGTTACTCCCGGACAAGGGCTAGCAATCAGCCCCAGCATTTT
TRBV2,NA,TRBJ2-5,TRBD1,CASSEGDRGGQETQYF,TGTGCCAGCAGTGAAGGGGACAGGGGAGGCCAAGAGACCCAGTACTTC
TRBV4-2,many,TRBJ2-7,NA,CASSQEWPSSSYEQYF,TGTGCCAGCAGCCAAGAATGGCCTAGCTCATCCTACGAGCAGTACTTC
TRBV19,NA,TRBJ2-6,TRBD1,CASNRGRNTGANVLTF,TGTGCCAGCAACAGGGGGCGGAACACCGGGGCCAACGTCCTGACTTTC
TRBV6-5,few,TRBJ2-2,TRBD1,CASRTTGF,TGTGCCAGCAGGACGACAGGGTTT
TRBV7-2,NA,TRBJ2-5,TRBD1,CASSPTRTGKETQYF,TGTGCCAGCAGCCCGACTAGGACAGGGAAAGAGACCCAGTACTTC
TRBV7-2,NA,TRBJ2-5,TRBD1,CASSPTDRGIETQYF,TGTGCCAGCAGCCCCACCGACAGGGGGATAGAGACCCAGTACTTC
TRBV20-1,many,TRBJ2-5,NA,CSGNSEETQYF,TGCAGTGGAAATAGCGAGGAGACCCAGTACTTC